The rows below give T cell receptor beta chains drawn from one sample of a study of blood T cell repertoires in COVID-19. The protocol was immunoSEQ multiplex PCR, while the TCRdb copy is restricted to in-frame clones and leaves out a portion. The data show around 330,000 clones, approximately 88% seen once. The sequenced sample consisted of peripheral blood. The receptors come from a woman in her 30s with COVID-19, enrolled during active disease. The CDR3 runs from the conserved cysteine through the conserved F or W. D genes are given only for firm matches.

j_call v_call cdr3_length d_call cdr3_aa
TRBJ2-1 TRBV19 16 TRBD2 CASSRPGRGAYNEQFF
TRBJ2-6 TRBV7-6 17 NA CASSLVAAGTGANVLTF
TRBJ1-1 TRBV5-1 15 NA CASSLEAGAYTEAFF
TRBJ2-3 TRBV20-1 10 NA CSARIDTQYF
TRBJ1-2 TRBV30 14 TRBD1 CAWSRGGTGGFYTF
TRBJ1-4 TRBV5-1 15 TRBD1 CASSPGQGVNEKLFF
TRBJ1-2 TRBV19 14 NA CASSPEVRNYGYTF
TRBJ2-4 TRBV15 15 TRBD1 CATSRGDRGKNIQYF
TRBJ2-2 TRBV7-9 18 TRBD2 CASSSRGGGQKNTGELFF
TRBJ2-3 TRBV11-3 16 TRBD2 CASSKGSGGDTDTQYF
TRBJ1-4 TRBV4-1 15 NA CASSQNNFPNEKLFF
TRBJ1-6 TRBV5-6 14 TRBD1 CASSWRDRGSPLHF
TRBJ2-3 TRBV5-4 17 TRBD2 CASSSPLAGGGTDTQYF
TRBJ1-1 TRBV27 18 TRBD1 CASSLSVSGTGPNTEAFF